The sequence of this T cell receptor (beta chain) was determined in a study of T-cell reconstitution after alpha-beta-depleted transplantation in children. CDR1 is SGHRS and CDR2 is YFSETQ in the germline V gene. J gave up 3 bases and V 7 bases, and 6 bases lay outside the gene matches. The CDR3 loop spans 14 amino acids. This clonotype was seen at least ten times. During its preparation, the TCRbeta library received unique molecular identifiers. One entry per CDR3 protein results from TCRdb running MiXCR on the PCR reads. This table has about 91,000 distinct CDR3 sequences, roughly 8.8% appearing once.

This sample comprised PBMCs from the stem cell graft donor, obtained from the stem cell graft. This TCR came from a human donor who donated a stem cell graft to a child with congenital amegakaryocytic thrombocytopenia. The chain couples TRBV5-1 to TRBJ2-7; TRBD1 matches at 11 bases. CDR3 region: CASPKDRGLYEQYF. The CDR3 DNA sequence: TGCGCCAGCCCTAAGGACAGGGGGCTCTACGAGCAGTACTTC.